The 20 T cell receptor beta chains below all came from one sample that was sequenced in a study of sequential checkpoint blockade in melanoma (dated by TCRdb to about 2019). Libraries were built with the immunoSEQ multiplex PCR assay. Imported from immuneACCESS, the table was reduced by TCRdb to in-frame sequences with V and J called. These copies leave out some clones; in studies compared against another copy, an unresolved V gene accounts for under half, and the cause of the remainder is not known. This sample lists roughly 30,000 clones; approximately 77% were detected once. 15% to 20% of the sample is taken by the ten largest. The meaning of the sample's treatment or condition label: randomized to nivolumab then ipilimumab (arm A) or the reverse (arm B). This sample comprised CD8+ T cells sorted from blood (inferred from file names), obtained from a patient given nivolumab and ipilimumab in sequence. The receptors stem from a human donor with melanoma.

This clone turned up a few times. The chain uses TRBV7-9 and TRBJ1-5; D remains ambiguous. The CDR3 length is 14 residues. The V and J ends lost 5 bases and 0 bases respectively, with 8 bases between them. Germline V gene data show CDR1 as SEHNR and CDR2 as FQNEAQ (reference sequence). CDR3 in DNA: TGTGCCAGCAGCCCACAGTCTAGCAATCAGCCCCAGCATTTT. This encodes CASSPQSSNQPQHF.

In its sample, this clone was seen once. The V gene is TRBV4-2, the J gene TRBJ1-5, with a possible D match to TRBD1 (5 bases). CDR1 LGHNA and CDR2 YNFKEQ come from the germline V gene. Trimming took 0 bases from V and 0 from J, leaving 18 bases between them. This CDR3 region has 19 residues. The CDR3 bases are TGTGCCAGCAGCCAAGATCTCAGGGATTTGATAAATAGCAATCAGCCCCAGCATTTT. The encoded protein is CASSQDLRDLINSNQPQHF.

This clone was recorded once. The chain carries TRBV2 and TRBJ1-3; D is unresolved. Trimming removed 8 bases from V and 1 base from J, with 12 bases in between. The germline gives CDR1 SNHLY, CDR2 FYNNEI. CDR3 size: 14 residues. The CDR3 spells CASWEGSSGNTIYF. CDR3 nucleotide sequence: TGTGCCAGCTGGGAGGGATCATCTGGAAACACCATATATTTT.

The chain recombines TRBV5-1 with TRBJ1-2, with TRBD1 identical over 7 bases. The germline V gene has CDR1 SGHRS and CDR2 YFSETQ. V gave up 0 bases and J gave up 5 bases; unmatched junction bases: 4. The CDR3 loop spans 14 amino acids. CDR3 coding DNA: TGCGCCAGCAGCTTGGCCGACAGGGTATATGGCTACACCTTC. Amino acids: CASSLADRVYGYTF.

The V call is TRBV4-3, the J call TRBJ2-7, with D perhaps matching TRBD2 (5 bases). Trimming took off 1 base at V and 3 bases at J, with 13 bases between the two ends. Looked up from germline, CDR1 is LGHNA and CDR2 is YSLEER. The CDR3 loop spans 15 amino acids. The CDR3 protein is CASSQGRSSRYEQYF. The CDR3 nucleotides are TGCGCCAGCAGCCAAGGGAGGTCTAGCCGCTACGAGCAGTACTTC.

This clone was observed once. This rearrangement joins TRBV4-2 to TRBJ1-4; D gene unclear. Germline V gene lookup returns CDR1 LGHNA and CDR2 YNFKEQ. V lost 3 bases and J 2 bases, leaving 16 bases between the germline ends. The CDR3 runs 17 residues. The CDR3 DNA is TGTGCCAGCAGCCAGGTCCTTCAAACCGGGACTAATGAAAAACTGTTTTTT. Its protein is CASSQVLQTGTNEKLFF.

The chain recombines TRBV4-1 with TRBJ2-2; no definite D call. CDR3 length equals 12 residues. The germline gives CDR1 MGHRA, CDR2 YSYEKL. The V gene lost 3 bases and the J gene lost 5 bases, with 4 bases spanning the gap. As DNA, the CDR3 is TGCGCCAGCAGCCAGAGAACCGGGGAGCTGTTTTTT. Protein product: CASSQRTGELFF.

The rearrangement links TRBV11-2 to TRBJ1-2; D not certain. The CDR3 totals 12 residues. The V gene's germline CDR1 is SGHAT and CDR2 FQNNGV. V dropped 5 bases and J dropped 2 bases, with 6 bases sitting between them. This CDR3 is CASSRENYGYTF. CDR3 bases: TGTGCCAGCAGCCGAGAGAACTATGGCTACACCTTC.

The CDR3 coding sequence is TGTGCCAGCAGTGACTCTAGCGGGGGGGTCACAGATACGCAGTATTTT. Its protein product is CASSDSSGGVTDTQYF. The J gene is TRBJ2-3, the V gene TRBV6-4; 11 bases agree with TRBD2. Germline trimming cut 0 bases from V and 2 bases from J; bases unmatched to any gene: 1. CDR1 and CDR2 (germline): MRHNA, SNTAGT. The CDR3 loop spans 16 amino acids.

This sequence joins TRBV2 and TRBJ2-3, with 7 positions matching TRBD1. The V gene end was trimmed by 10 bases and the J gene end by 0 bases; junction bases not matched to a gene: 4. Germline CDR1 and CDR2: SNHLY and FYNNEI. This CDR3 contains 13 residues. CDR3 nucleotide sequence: TGTGCCACTGAGGGGGCAAGCACAGATACGCAGTATTTT. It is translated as CATEGASTDTQYF.

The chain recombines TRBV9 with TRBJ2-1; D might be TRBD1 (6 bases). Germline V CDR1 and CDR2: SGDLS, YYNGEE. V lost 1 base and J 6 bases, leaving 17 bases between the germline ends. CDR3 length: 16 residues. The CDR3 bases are TGTGCCAGCAGCGTAATCCCCCCAGGGGCCGGCAATGAGCAGTTCTTC. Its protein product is CASSVIPPGAGNEQFF.

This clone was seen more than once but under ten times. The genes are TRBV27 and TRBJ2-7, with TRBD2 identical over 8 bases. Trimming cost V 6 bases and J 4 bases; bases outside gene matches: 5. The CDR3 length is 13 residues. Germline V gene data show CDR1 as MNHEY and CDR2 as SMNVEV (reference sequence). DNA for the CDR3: TGTGCCAGCAGCCCCGGGGGGGGGTACGAGCAGTACTTC. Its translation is CASSPGGGYEQYF.

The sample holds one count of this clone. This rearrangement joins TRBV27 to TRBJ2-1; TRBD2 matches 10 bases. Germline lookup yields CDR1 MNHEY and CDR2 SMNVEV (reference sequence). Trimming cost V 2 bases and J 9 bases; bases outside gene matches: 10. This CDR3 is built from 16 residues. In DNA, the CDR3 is TGTGCCAGCAGTTTAATACGAGCGGGGGGGCCAAGTGAGCAGTTCTTC. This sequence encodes CASSLIRAGGPSEQFF.

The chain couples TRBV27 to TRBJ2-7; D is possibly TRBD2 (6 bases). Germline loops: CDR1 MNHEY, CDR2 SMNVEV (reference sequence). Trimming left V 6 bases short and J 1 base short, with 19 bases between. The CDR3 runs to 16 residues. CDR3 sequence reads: CASSLSGERTSYEQYF. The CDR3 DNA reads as TGTGCCAGCAGCCTATCGGGAGAAAGGACGTCCTACGAGCAGTACTTC.

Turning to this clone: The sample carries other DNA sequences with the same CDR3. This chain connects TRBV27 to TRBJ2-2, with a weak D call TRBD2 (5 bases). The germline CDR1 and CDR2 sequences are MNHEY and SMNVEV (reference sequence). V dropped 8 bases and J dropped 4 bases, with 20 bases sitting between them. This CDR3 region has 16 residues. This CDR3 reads CASLRRSSTGTGELFF. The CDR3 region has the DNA TGTGCCAGCCTTCGGCGGTCTAGCACGGGCACCGGGGAGCTGTTTTTT.

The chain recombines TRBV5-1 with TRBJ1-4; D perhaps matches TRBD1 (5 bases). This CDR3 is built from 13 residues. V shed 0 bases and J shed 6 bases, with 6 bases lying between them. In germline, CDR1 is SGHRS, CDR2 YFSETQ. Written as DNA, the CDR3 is TGCGCCAGCAGCTTGGAACAGGATGAAAAACTGTTTTTT. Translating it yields CASSLEQDEKLFF. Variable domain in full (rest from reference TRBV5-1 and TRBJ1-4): KAGVTQTPRYLIKTRGQQVTLSCSPISGHRSVSWYQQTPGQGLQFLFEYFSETQRNKGNFPGRFSGRQFSNSRSEMNVSTLELGDSALYLCASSLEQDEKLFFGSGTQLSVL.

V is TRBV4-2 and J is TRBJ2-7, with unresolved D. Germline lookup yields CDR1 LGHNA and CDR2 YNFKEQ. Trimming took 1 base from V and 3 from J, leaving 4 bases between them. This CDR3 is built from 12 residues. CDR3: CASSQAGYEQYF. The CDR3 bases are TGTGCCAGCAGCCAAGCGGGCTACGAGCAGTACTTC.

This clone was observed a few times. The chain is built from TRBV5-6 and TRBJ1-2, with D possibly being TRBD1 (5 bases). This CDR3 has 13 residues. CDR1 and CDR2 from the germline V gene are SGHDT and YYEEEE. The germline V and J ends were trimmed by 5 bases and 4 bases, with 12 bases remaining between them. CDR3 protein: CASRPSQGYGYTF. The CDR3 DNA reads TGTGCCAGCAGACCCTCCCAGGGCTATGGCTACACCTTC.

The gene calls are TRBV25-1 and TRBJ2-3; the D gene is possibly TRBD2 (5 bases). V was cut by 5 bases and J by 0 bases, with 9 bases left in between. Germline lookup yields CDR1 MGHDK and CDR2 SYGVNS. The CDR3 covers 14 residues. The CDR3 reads CASSRGTSTDTQYF. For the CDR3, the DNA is TGTGCCAGCAGTCGGGGTACTAGCACAGATACGCAGTATTTT.

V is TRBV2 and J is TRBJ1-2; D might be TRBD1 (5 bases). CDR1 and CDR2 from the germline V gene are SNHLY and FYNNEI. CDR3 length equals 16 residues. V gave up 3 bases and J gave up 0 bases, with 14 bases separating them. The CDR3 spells CASSDRGRQPNYGYTF. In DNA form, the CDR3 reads TGTGCCAGCAGTGATAGGGGCAGACAACCTAACTATGGCTACACCTTC.